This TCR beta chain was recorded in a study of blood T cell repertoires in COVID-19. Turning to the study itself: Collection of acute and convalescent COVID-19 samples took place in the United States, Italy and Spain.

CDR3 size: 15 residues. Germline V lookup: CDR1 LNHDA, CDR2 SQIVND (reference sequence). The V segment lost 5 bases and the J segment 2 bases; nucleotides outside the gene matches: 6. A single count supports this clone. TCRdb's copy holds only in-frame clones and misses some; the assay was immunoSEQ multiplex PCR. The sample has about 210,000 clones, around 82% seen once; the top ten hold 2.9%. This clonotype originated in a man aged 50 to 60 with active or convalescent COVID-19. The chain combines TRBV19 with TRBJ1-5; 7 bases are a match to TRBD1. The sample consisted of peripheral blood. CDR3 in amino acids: CASSRQGDGNQPQHF. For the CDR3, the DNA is TGTGCCAGTAGTCGTCAGGGGGACGGCAATCAGCCCCAGCATTTT. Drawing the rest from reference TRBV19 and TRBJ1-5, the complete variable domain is DGGITQSPKYLFRKEGQNVTLSCEQNLNHDAMYWYRQDPGQGLRLIYYSQIVNDFQKGDIAEGYSVSREKKESFPLTVTSAQKNPTAFYLCASSRQGDGNQPQHFGDGTRLSIL.